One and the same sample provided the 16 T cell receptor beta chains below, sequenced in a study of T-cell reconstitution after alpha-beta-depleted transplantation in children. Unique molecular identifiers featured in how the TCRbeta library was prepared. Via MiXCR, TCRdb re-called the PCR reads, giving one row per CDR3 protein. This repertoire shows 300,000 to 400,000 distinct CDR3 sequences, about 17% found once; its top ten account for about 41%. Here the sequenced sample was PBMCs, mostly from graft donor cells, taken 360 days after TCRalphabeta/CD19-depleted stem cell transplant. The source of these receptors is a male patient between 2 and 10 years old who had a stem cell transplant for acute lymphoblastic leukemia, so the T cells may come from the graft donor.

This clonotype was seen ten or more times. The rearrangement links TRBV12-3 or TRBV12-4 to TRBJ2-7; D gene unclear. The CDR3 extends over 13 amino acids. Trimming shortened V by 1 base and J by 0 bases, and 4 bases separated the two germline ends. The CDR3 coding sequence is TGTGCCAGCAGTTTAGGGGCCTCCTACGAGCAGTACTTC. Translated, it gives CASSLGASYEQYF.

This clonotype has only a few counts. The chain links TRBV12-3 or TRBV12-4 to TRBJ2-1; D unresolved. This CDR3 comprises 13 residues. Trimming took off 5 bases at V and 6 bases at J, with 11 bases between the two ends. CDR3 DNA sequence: TGTGCCAGCAGTCCCCGGAGCTCCAATGAGCAGTTCTTC. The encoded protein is CASSPRSSNEQFF.

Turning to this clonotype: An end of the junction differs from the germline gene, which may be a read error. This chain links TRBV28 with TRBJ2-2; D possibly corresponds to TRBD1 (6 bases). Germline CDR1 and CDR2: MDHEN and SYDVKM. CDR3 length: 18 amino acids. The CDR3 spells CASGLTQKQGWSTGELFF. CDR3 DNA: TGTGCCAGCGGTTTAACCCAAAAACAGGGATGGAGCACCGGGGAGCTGTTTTTT.

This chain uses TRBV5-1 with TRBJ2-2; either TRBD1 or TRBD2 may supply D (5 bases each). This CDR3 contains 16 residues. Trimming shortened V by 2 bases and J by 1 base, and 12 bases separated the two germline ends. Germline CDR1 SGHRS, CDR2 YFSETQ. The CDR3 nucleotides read TGCGCCAGCAGCTTAGGGGCAGGACTGAACACCGGGGAGCTGTTTTTT. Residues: CASSLGAGLNTGELFF.

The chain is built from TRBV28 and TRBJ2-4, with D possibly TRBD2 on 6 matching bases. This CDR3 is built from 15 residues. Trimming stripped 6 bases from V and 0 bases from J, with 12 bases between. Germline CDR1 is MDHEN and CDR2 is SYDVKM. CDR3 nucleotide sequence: TGTGCCAGCAGGGGACTGGGCCTAGCCAAAAACATTCAGTACTTC. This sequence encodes CASRGLGLAKNIQYF.

CDR3 residues: CASSIIRDSNQPQHF. CDR3 nucleotides: TGTGCCAGTAGTATAATCAGGGATAGCAATCAGCCCCAGCATTTT. The rearrangement joins TRBV19 to TRBJ1-5; maybe TRBD1 (5 bases). Germline V gives CDR1 LNHDA, CDR2 SQIVND (reference sequence). The CDR3 consists of 15 residues. V was shortened by 2 bases and J by 0 bases, with 8 bases between the two germline ends.

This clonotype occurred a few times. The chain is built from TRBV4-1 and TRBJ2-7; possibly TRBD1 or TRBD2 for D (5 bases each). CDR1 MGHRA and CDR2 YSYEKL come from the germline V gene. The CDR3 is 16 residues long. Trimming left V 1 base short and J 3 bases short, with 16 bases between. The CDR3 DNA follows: TGCGCCAGCAGCCAAGGCCCCTTATGGGACGGCTACGAGCAGTACTTC. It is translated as CASSQGPLWDGYEQYF.

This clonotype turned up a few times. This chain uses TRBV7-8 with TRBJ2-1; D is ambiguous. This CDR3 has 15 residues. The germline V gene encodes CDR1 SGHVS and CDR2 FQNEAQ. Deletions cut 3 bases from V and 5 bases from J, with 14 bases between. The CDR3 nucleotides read TGTGCCAGCAGCTTGAGGCTCGCTCTCCACAATGAGCAGTTCTTC. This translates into CASSLRLALHNEQFF. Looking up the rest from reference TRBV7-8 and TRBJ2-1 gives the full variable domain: GAGVSQSPRYKVAKRGQDVALRCDPISGHVSLFWYQQALGQGPEFLTYFQNEAQLDKSGLPSDRFFAERPEGSVSTLKIQRTQQEDSAVYLCASSLRLALHNEQFFGPGTRLTVL.

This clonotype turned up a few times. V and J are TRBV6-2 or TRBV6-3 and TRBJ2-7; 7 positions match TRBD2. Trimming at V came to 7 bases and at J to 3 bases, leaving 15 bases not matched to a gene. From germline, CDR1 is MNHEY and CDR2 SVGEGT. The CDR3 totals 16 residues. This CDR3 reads CASTPGRRGSYYEQYF. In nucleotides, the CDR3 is TGTGCCAGCACCCCCGGGAGGCGGGGATCGTACTACGAGCAGTACTTC.

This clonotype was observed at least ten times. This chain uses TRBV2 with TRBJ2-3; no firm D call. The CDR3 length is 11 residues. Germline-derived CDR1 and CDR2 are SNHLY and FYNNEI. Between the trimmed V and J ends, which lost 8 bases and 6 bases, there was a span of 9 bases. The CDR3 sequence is CASALRDTQYF. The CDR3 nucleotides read TGTGCCAGCGCCCTGCGGGATACGCAGTATTTT.

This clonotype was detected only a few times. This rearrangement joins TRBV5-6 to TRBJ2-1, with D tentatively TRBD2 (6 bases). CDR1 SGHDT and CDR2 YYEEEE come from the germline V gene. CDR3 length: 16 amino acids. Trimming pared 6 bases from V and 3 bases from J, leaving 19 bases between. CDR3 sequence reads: CASIVWGDQVYNEQFF. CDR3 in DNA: TGTGCCAGCATCGTCTGGGGGGATCAGGTCTACAATGAGCAGTTCTTC. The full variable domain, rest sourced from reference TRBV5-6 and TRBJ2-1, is DAGVTQSPTHLIKTRGQQVTLRCSPKSGHDTVSWYQQALGQGPQFIFQYYEEEERQRGNFPDRFSGHQFPNYSSELNVNALLLGDSALYLCASIVWGDQVYNEQFFGPGTRLTVL.

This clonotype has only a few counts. Here the CDR3 reads CSARGDFNLDTQYF. CDR3 DNA sequence: TGCAGTGCTAGAGGGGACTTCAATTTAGATACGCAGTATTTT. The chain recombines TRBV20-1 with TRBJ2-3; possibly TRBD2 for D (6 bases). V gave up 1 base and J gave up 5 bases, with 13 bases separating them. The CDR3 loop spans 14 amino acids. Germline V lookup: CDR1 DFQATT, CDR2 SNEGSKA (reference sequence).

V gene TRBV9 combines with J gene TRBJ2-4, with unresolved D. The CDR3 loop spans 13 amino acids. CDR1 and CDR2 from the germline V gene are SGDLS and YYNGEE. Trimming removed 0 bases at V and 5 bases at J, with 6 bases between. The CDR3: CASSVGTENIQYF. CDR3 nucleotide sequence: TGTGCCAGCAGCGTAGGGACCGAAAACATTCAGTACTTC.

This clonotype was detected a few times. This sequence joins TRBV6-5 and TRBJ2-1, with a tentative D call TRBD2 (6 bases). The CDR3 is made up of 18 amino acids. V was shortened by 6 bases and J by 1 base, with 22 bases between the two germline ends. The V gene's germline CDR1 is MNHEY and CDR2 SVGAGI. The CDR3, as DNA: TGTGCCAGCAGCACTTACCAGATGGGGGGTAGGTCCTACAATGAGCAGTTCTTC. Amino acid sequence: CASSTYQMGGRSYNEQFF.

CDR3 bases: TGCGCCAGCAGCTTAGACAGGGACGGGAACACCGGGGAGCTGTTTTTT. Translated, it gives CASSLDRDGNTGELFF. V usage is TRBV5-1 and J usage is TRBJ2-2; 7 positions agree with TRBD1. The CDR3 contains 16 residues. Germline V gene sequence: CDR1 SGHRS, CDR2 YFSETQ. The V and J ends lost 2 bases and 1 base, in that order; junction bases with no gene match: 5.

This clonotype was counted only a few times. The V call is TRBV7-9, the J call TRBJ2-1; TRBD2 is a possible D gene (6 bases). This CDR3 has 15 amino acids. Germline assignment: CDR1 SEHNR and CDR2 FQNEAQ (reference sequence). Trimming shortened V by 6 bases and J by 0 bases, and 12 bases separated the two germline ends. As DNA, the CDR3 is TGTGCCAGCAGGTCCCTAGCGTCCTCCTACAATGAGCAGTTCTTC. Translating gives CASRSLASSYNEQFF. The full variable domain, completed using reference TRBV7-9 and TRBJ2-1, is DTGVSQNPRHKITKRGQNVTFRCDPISEHNRLYWYRQTLGQGPEFLTYFQNEAQLEKSRLLSDRFSAERPKGSFSTLEIQRTEQGDSAMYLCASRSLASSYNEQFFGPGTRLTVL.